Sequencing of this T cell receptor (beta chain) was carried out in a study of shared clonotypes between healthy human individuals. V lost 3 bases and J lost 1, with 12 bases in between. Looked up from germline, CDR1 is SGHAT and CDR2 is FQNNGV. The CDR3 has 15 residues. Deep-level assay runs were performed. Researchers divided each subset's genomic DNA evenly across several immunoSEQ plates. TCRdb keeps only in-frame clones here, not all; method: immunoSEQ multiplex PCR. This sample has about 500,000 clones, with roughly four fifths found just once. The chain uses TRBV11-2 and TRBJ1-1; unclear D gene. Specimen: PBMCs. This receptor was taken from a woman aged 40 to 50 in good health. Some clones in this sample may be carry-over from other donors' samples. The CDR3 sequence: CASSFRVVANTEAFF. CDR3 DNA: TGTGCCAGCAGCTTCCGGGTGGTTGCGAACACTGAAGCTTTCTTT.